The clone carrying this TCR beta chain was detected only once. This sample is drawn from a study of blood T cell repertoires in COVID-19. Across the whole study: COVID-19 samples from acute and convalescent phases originated in the United States, Italy and Spain.

Original data processing: It was from reference gene primer amplification that nucleated cell counts were estimated. This table comes from immunoSEQ multiplex PCR, and its TCRdb copy is limited to in-frame clones, with some not included. The V and J calls and clone size come from that table; D and trimming were worked out from the DNA. This sample has about 180,000 clones, with over 80% found just once. Per germline, CDR1 SGHRS and CDR2 YFSETQ. Trimming removed 4 bases at V and 6 bases at J, with 17 bases between. This CDR3 has 16 residues. The Seattle site enrolled patients during active infection and followed them longitudinally.

Source material: peripheral blood. This receptor was taken from a middle-aged woman with COVID-19, enrolled during active disease. V usage is TRBV5-1 and J usage is TRBJ1-6; D perhaps matches TRBD1 (6 bases). CDR3 nucleotide sequence: TGCGCCAGCAGCGGGGGCAGCCCGAGGGGTAATTCACCCCTCCACTTT. This translates into CASSGGSPRGNSPLHF.